This T cell receptor beta chain was recorded in a study of regulatory T cells in long-lasting Graves disease. About the research overall: To qualify as persistent, Graves' disease required over 5 years of antithyroid drugs with positive TSH receptor antibodies.

Time point meaning: persistent/refractory GD, antithyroid drugs over 5 years with positive TRAb. Construction of the TCR library relied on RNA isolated from PBMCs. This clonotype was detected only a few times. The antigen is not known. Germline values: CDR1 LGHDT, CDR2 YNNKEL (reference sequence). Trimming shortened V by 1 base and J by 2 bases, and 12 bases separated the two germline ends. The CDR3 extends over 15 amino acids. Study findings and constraints: There was favoring of TRBV28, TRBJ1-2 and TRBJ2-5 in persistent disease. Thyroid tissue went unstudied; only peripheral blood was examined.

Through Arm-PCR of CDR3 regions and iRepertoire HTBI primers, TCR beta libraries were built. As handled by the study authors: Identification yielded approximately 60 TRBV and approximately 13 TRBJ segments across samples. TCRdb ran MiXCR on the multiplex PCR reads and lists one entry per CDR3 protein. The V and J calls and clone size come from TCRdb's table, not from the authors' own analysis. The sample yields hundreds of thousands of distinct CDR3 sequences, less than 25% seen once. V is TRBV3-1 and J is TRBJ2-7; D not certain. This sequence originates from a female donor with Graves disease. Sequencing used peripheral blood mononuclear cells (PBMCs), obtained when the disease was refractory, from a patient treated with antithyroid drugs. CDR3 bases: TGTGCCAGCAGCCAAGCGGGTTTACAAGCCTACGAGCAGTACTTC. It translates to CASSQAGLQAYEQYF.